The sequence of this T cell receptor (beta chain) was determined in a study of blood T cell repertoires in COVID-19. CDR1 and CDR2 from the germline V gene are KGHSH and LQKENI. There are 17 residues in the CDR3. Trimming at V came to 2 bases and at J to 5 bases, leaving 10 bases not matched to a gene. Sequencing was performed with immunoSEQ multiplex PCR; in TCRdb, only in-frame clones are kept and a portion is missing. The data hold 130,000 to 150,000 clones, with 85% to 90% observed a single time. The source is a woman aged 55-70 years with active COVID-19. The sequenced sample consisted of peripheral blood. The chain uses TRBV18 and TRBJ2-2, with TRBD2 matching over 8 bases. The CDR3 coding sequence is TGTGCCAGCTCACCAGTGCAAGGGACTAGGGATACCGGGGAGCTGTTTTTT. It encodes CASSPVQGTRDTGELFF.